These 12 T cell receptor beta chains were all obtained from the same sample, sequenced in a study of breast tumors, draining lymph nodes, adjacent tissues. Samples came from axillary lymph nodes draining the breast cancer. TCRdb recomputed calls from the multiplex PCR reads with MiXCR, one row per CDR3 protein. The sample lists approximately 170,000 distinct CDR3 sequences; 25% to 40% were seen once. The sequencing input was axillary lymph node tissue. These receptors came from a female donor with breast cancer. Some clones in this sample may be carry-over from other donors' samples.

This clonotype occurred a few times. At one end the junction does not follow the germline gene, possibly because of a read error. This chain uses TRBV5-4 with TRBJ2-1; 9 positions agree with TRBD2. Germline V gene sequence: CDR1 SGHNT, CDR2 YYREEE (reference sequence). CDR3 length: 15 amino acids. The CDR3 is CASSGSGTSYDEQFF. The CDR3 DNA reads as TGTGCCAGCAGCGGATCCGGGACTAGCTACGATGAGCAGTTCTTC.

This clonotype was observed at least ten times. The chain recombines TRBV20-1 with TRBJ2-7; no reliable D call. This CDR3 comprises 13 residues. The germline V gene encodes CDR1 DFQATT and CDR2 SNEGSKA (reference sequence). Trimming shortened V by 7 bases and J by 1 base, and 14 bases separated the two germline ends. CDR3 amino acids: CSVTSETSYEQYF. The CDR3 region has the DNA TGCAGTGTAACCTCCGAAACGTCCTACGAGCAGTACTTC.

Many counts were recorded for this clonotype. The chain uses TRBV14 and TRBJ2-7, with D possibly being TRBD1 or TRBD2 (6 bases each). Germline CDR1 and CDR2: SGHDN and FVKESK. CDR3 length equals 14 residues. The V gene lost 3 bases and the J gene lost 5 bases, with 14 bases spanning the gap. CDR3 amino acids: CASSHSRDINEQYF. The CDR3, as DNA: TGTGCCAGCAGCCACTCGCGGGACATCAACGAGCAGTACTTC.

This clonotype was recorded many times. This chain connects TRBV13 to TRBJ2-7, with TRBD2 matching over 7 bases. Trimming cost V 3 bases and J 6 bases; bases outside gene matches: 5. The germline CDR1 and CDR2 sequences are PRHDT and FYEKMQ (reference sequence). This CDR3 has 13 residues. The CDR3 protein is CASSLGGRGEQYF. Written as DNA, the CDR3 is TGTGCCAGCAGCTTGGGAGGGAGGGGCGAGCAGTACTTC.

This clonotype turned up a few times. The chain employs TRBV28 and TRBJ2-7, with 7 positions matching TRBD2. With 7 bases clipped from V and 2 bases from J, the junction kept 8 bases outside the gene matches. Germline V lookup: CDR1 MDHEN, CDR2 SYDVKM. There are 14 residues in the CDR3. The CDR3 region is CASKQGGSTYEQYF. For the CDR3, the DNA is TGTGCCAGCAAACAAGGCGGGAGTACCTACGAGCAGTACTTC.

The chain joins TRBV28 to TRBJ1-5, with 7 bases lining up with TRBD1. This CDR3 is 17 amino acids long. Germline CDR1 reads MDHEN; CDR2 reads SYDVKM. The V gene end was trimmed by 5 bases and the J gene end by 3 bases; junction bases not matched to a gene: 13. CDR3 in amino acids: CASSNRRQGRHNQPQHF. The CDR3 coding sequence is TGTGCCAGCAGTAATCGAAGACAGGGTCGGCACAATCAGCCCCAGCATTTT.

Turning to this clonotype: A much larger clone lies one base from this, so it may be a read error. The rearrangement links TRBV12-3 or TRBV12-4 to TRBJ2-7; TRBD1 might be the D (7 bases). Trimming cost V 7 bases and J 7 bases, with 23 bases left between them. The CDR3 contains 15 residues. CDR3 nucleotide sequence: TGTGCCAGCATCCCCCAGGGGGGTCTTGCGGGGGAGCAGTACTTC. It yields the protein CASIPQGGLAGEQYF.

This clonotype showed up many times. A junction end diverges from the germline sequence, so it may reflect a read error. The J gene is TRBJ2-1, the V gene TRBV19; 9 bases fit TRBD2. The CDR3 runs 17 residues. CDR1 and CDR2 from the germline V gene are LNHDA and SQIVND (reference sequence). The CDR3 DNA is TGTGCCAGTACGGTGTATAGCGGGGGTAAGAGCTACAATGAGCAGTTCTTT. Its protein product is CASTVYSGGKSYNEQFF.

The chain combines TRBV7-3 with TRBJ1-1; D may be TRBD1 (6 bases). In germline, CDR1 is SGHTA, CDR2 FQGTGA. Deletions cut 5 bases from V and 0 bases from J, with 10 bases between. The CDR3 consists of 14 residues. The CDR3 spells CASSQQGMNTEAFF. The DNA for the CDR3 is TGTGCCAGCAGCCAACAGGGAATGAACACTGAAGCTTTCTTT.

This chain links TRBV15 with TRBJ1-2, with 8 bases fitting TRBD1. Unmatched junction bases numbered 4, after V lost 4 bases and J lost 3 bases. CDR1 and CDR2 (germline): LNHNV, YYDKDF (reference sequence). The CDR3 is 14 residues long. CDR3 DNA: TGTGCCACCAGCATAAGACAGGGGTACTATGGCTACACCTTC. Protein sequence: CATSIRQGYYGYTF.

Many counts were recorded for this clonotype. The chain combines TRBV6-4 with TRBJ2-6; D gene unclear. Looked up from germline, CDR1 is MRHNA and CDR2 is SNTAGT. There are 14 residues in the CDR3. The germline V and J ends were trimmed by 4 bases and 0 bases, with 4 bases remaining between them. CDR3 loop: CASSVSSGANVLTF. CDR3 bases: TGTGCCAGCAGTGTCAGCTCTGGGGCCAACGTCCTGACTTTC.

This clonotype was counted ten times or more. The gene calls are TRBV5-8 and TRBJ1-5; maybe TRBD1 (5 bases). Trimming took 0 bases from V and 6 from J, leaving 10 bases between them. The germline V gene has CDR1 SGHTS and CDR2 YDEGEE. This CDR3 contains 14 residues. The CDR3 DNA sequence: TGTGCCAGCAGCTTGGGGCCAGGGACTCAGCCCCAGCATTTT. Translation: CASSLGPGTQPQHF.